This record concerns one T cell receptor beta chain sequence. CDR1 and CDR2 from the germline V gene are MNHEY and SVGAGI. This CDR3 region has 13 residues. V was clipped by 2 bases and J by 6 bases, with 8 bases between them. Profiled with immunoSEQ multiplex PCR; TCRdb holds only in-frame clones, not every one. The sample has around 230,000 clones, just over 85% seen once. The entry originates in a study of blood T cell repertoires in COVID-19. Across the whole study: The United States, Italy and Spain provided the acute and convalescent COVID-19 samples.

The TCR sequence derives from a man aged 30 to 45 who had recovered from COVID-19. Sequences were obtained from peripheral blood. The chain uses TRBV6-5 and TRBJ1-5; the D is unclear. CDR3 sequence reads: CASSYVRGQPQHF. DNA for the CDR3: TGTGCCAGCAGTTACGTTCGGGGTCAGCCCCAGCATTTT.